What follows are 16 T cell receptor beta chains derived from one specimen sequenced in a study of sequential checkpoint blockade in melanoma (dated by TCRdb to between 2018 and 2021). The library was built by means of the immunoSEQ multiplex PCR assay. This is the immuneACCESS table as TCRdb keeps it, with only in-frame sequences that have V and J called. A part of the clones is gone; compared with another copy, unresolved V genes explain less than half, and the rest is unexplained. This sample comprises nearly 11,000 clones, 78% of them detected only once. Approximately 10% of the sample belongs to the ten largest clones. The sample's treatment or condition label is to be understood as: randomized to nivolumab then ipilimumab (arm A) or the reverse (arm B). The specimen was CD8+ T cells sorted from blood (inferred from file names), collected from a patient given nivolumab and ipilimumab in sequence. The source is a human donor with melanoma.

The chain combines TRBV6-5 with TRBJ2-3, with D possibly being TRBD1 (6 bases). Germline V lookup: CDR1 MNHEY, CDR2 SVGAGI. Trimming stripped 6 bases from V and 0 bases from J, with 10 bases between. The CDR3 runs 14 residues. CDR3 amino acids: CASSPTGSTDTQYF. CDR3 nucleotides: TGTGCCAGCAGCCCCACAGGGAGCACAGATACGCAGTATTTT.

V gene TRBV6-5 combines with J gene TRBJ2-5; 9 positions agree with TRBD2. Trimming cost V 0 bases and J 1 base; bases outside gene matches: 3. This CDR3 is built from 16 residues. Germline V gene data show CDR1 as MNHEY and CDR2 as SVGAGI. CDR3 in amino acids: CASSYSGSGSQETQYF. CDR3 nucleotide sequence: TGTGCCAGCAGTTACTCGGGTAGCGGGAGCCAAGAGACCCAGTACTTC.

This chain joins TRBV28 and TRBJ2-7; TRBD2 matches 14 bases. Germline values: CDR1 MDHEN, CDR2 SYDVKM. The CDR3 is 15 amino acids. The J segment lost 7 bases and the V segment lost 5 bases, leaving 7 bases of the junction unmatched. The CDR3 DNA is TGTGCCAGCAGTCGATTAGGACTAGCGGGAGGTGAGCAGTACTTC. As protein: CASSRLGLAGGEQYF.

Concerning this clone itself: Other nucleotide sequences in the sample specify the same CDR3. The V gene is TRBV27, the J gene TRBJ2-1; 11 nucleotides line up with TRBD1. The V gene's germline CDR1 is MNHEY and CDR2 SMNVEV (reference sequence). Germline trimming cut 7 bases from V and 4 bases from J; bases unmatched to any gene: 6. The CDR3 has 15 residues. CDR3 nucleotides: TGTGCCAGCACCTTGGGGACAGGGGGATACAATGAGCAGTTCTTC. Residues: CASTLGTGGYNEQFF.

This clone appeared a few times. J is TRBJ2-1 and V is TRBV2, with D perhaps TRBD2 (5 bases). The CDR3 consists of 13 residues. Trimming shortened V by 5 bases and J by 5 bases, and 10 bases separated the two germline ends. Germline lookup yields CDR1 SNHLY and CDR2 FYNNEI. The CDR3 loop is CASSTDYNNEQFF. The CDR3 DNA follows: TGTGCCAGCAGTACTGACTACAACAATGAGCAGTTCTTC.

This chain links TRBV6-1 with TRBJ2-1; D is possibly TRBD1 (5 bases). CDR3 size: 10 residues. CDR1 and CDR2 from the germline V gene are MNHNS and SASEGT. V dropped 8 bases and J dropped 12 bases, with 11 bases sitting between them. The CDR3 coding sequence is TGTGCCAGCGACAGCTTTATGCAGTTCTTC. Translating it yields CASDSFMQFF.

The gene calls are TRBV12-5 and TRBJ2-7; no clear D. V lost 6 bases to trimming and J lost 2 bases, with 2 bases between them. The CDR3 loop spans 10 amino acids. The V gene's germline CDR1 is LGHNT and CDR2 FRNRAP. The CDR3 is CASGTYEQYF. The CDR3, as DNA: TGTGCTAGTGGCACCTACGAGCAGTACTTC.

This clone is a singleton in its sample. J is TRBJ2-7 and V is TRBV7-2; the match to TRBD2 covers 10 bases. Germline assignment: CDR1 SGHTA and CDR2 FQGNSA. CDR3 length: 16 amino acids. The J segment lost 5 bases and the V segment lost 5 bases, leaving 12 bases of the junction unmatched. The CDR3 sequence is CASSPVGTSAVNEQYF. The CDR3 DNA follows: TGTGCCAGCAGCCCCGTCGGGACTAGCGCCGTCAACGAGCAGTACTTC. Full variable domain (remainder filled in from reference TRBV7-2 and TRBJ2-7): GAGVSQSPSNKVTEKGKDVELRCDPISGHTALYWYRQSLGQGLEFLIYFQGNSAPDKSGLPSDRFSAERTGGSVSTLTIQRTQQEDSAVYLCASSPVGTSAVNEQYFGPGTRLTVT.

J is TRBJ2-1 and V is TRBV6-4, with TRBD2 matching over 11 bases. CDR1 is MRHNA and CDR2 is SNTAGT in the germline V gene. Unmatched junction bases numbered 8, after V lost 5 bases and J lost 8 bases. The CDR3 has 15 amino acids. CDR3 nucleotides: TGTGCCAGCAGTTCCTCTAGCGGGGGGTTCGATGAGCAGTTCTTC. Protein: CASSSSSGGFDEQFF.

The chain has TRBV25-1 and TRBJ2-7, with a possible D match to TRBD2 (5 bases). This CDR3 is 14 amino acids long. Looked up from germline, CDR1 is MGHDK and CDR2 is SYGVNS. With 8 bases removed from V and 2 bases from J, the gap between germline ends came to 16 bases. The CDR3 reads CASRFGRAPYEQYF. Written as DNA, the CDR3 is TGTGCCAGCCGGTTTGGGCGGGCTCCCTACGAGCAGTACTTC.

Only one count was recorded for this clone. The chain recombines TRBV6-5 with TRBJ2-1; TRBD2 is a possible D gene (5 bases). Trimming removed 2 bases at V and 10 bases at J, with 12 bases between. Germline loops: CDR1 MNHEY, CDR2 SVGAGI. CDR3 length equals 13 residues. The CDR3 bases are TGTGCCAGCAGTTACCCCGGAGGTTCCGAGCAGTTCTTC. This gives the protein CASSYPGGSEQFF.

J is TRBJ2-1 and V is TRBV9; the match to TRBD2 covers 12 bases. The CDR3 totals 17 residues. Germline lookup yields CDR1 SGDLS and CDR2 YYNGEE. V dropped 1 base and J dropped 5; count of bases not matched to a gene: 7. DNA for the CDR3: TGTGCCAGCAGCGTAAGGCTAGCGGGAGGGTTGGACAATGAGCAGTTCTTC. This codes for CASSVRLAGGLDNEQFF.

This chain joins TRBV7-9 and TRBJ2-3; possibly TRBD2 for D (6 bases). The CDR3 runs to 16 residues. The germline V and J ends were trimmed by 0 bases and 7 bases, with 17 bases remaining between them. Germline CDR1 reads SEHNR; CDR2 reads FQNEAQ (reference sequence). The CDR3 DNA sequence: TGTGCCAGCAGCTTAGCGTCCGCGGGGACCTCCAATACGCAGTATTTT. It specifies CASSLASAGTSNTQYF.

The rearrangement joins TRBV29-1 to TRBJ2-3; D is undetermined. The CDR3 extends over 12 amino acids. V was clipped by 1 base and J by 3 bases, with 5 bases between them. The germline gives CDR1 SQVTM, CDR2 ANQGSEA. The CDR3 nucleotides read TGCAGCGTTGAAGGGCGGACAGATACGCAGTATTTT. Its translation is CSVEGRTDTQYF.

The chain couples TRBV9 to TRBJ2-3; maybe TRBD1 (6 bases). The CDR3 spans 16 residues. Germline CDR1 is SGDLS and CDR2 is YYNGEE. With 3 bases removed from V and 0 bases from J, the gap between germline ends came to 14 bases. The CDR3 DNA is TGTGCCAGCAGCGCACCCGGGACAAAGAGCACAGATACGCAGTATTTT. Its protein is CASSAPGTKSTDTQYF.

This rearrangement joins TRBV6-6 to TRBJ2-5; 8 nucleotides agree with TRBD2. Judging by the DNA end, TRBJ2-7 fits better; the J call may be wrong. The CDR3 is made up of 15 amino acids. Germline lookup yields CDR1 MNHNY and CDR2 SVGAGI (reference sequence). CDR3 coding DNA: TGTGCCAGCACCCCGCTCGCAGCGGGAGTTCTCGAGCAGTACTTC. This codes for CASTPLAAGVLEQYF.